These 24 T cell receptor beta chains were all obtained from the same sample, sequenced in a study of cytomegalovirus exposure and HLA in healthy donors. Primers: 60 Vbeta forward and 13 Jbeta reverse. The protocol was immunoSEQ multiplex PCR, while the TCRdb copy is restricted to in-frame clones and leaves out a portion. This repertoire shows under 150,000 clones, 82% found once; its top ten account for approximately 2.4%. The sample taken for sequencing was PBMCs. These receptors all stem from a male donor in good health and CMV-seronegative.

The chain employs TRBV19 and TRBJ2-1; maybe TRBD2 (6 bases). The V end was cut by 7 bases, the J end by 5 bases, with 27 bases between. CDR1 and CDR2 from the germline V gene are LNHDA and SQIVND (reference sequence). This CDR3 region has 18 residues. CDR3 bases: TGTGCCAGTACATCGTTGTCCGGAGGGCGGACGCCACACAATGAGCAGTTCTTC. Its protein product is CASTSLSGGRTPHNEQFF.

This chain joins TRBV30 and TRBJ2-3, with D maybe TRBD2 (5 bases). CDR3 length: 12 residues. Deletions cut 1 base from V and 6 bases from J, with 8 bases between. Germline V CDR1 and CDR2: GTSNPN, SVGIG (reference sequence). The CDR3: CAWSAEGDTQYF. In nucleotides, the CDR3 is TGTGCCTGGAGTGCTGAGGGCGATACGCAGTATTTT.

V is TRBV4-2 and J is TRBJ2-1; a weak D match, TRBD2 (5 bases). Germline V gene data show CDR1 as LGHNA and CDR2 as YNFKEQ. This CDR3 contains 15 residues. The V end was cut by 1 base, the J end by 0 bases, with 7 bases between. CDR3 protein: CASSQGTFSYNEQFF. The DNA of the CDR3 is TGTGCCAGCAGCCAAGGGACTTTCTCCTACAATGAGCAGTTCTTC.

This chain uses TRBV10-3 with TRBJ2-1; 7 nucleotides align to TRBD2. The J segment lost 9 bases and the V segment lost 10 bases, leaving 12 bases of the junction unmatched. This CDR3 region has 13 residues. Germline lookup yields CDR1 ENHRY and CDR2 SYGVKD. Here the CDR3 DNA reads TGTGCCAGCAGCGGGTGGGAGGGTGGTGAGCAGTTCTTC. It translates to CASSGWEGGEQFF.

This chain connects TRBV7-9 to TRBJ1-4; the D gene is possibly TRBD1 (6 bases). The CDR3 spans 12 residues. V lost 6 bases and J 8 bases, leaving 10 bases between the germline ends. In germline, CDR1 is SEHNR, CDR2 FQNEAQ (reference sequence). CDR3 DNA sequence: TGTGCCAGCAGGCAAACAGGGGAAAAACTGTTTTTT. Protein: CASRQTGEKLFF.

The J gene is TRBJ2-5, the V gene TRBV7-3, with TRBD1 as a possible D gene (6 bases). This CDR3 has 15 amino acids. Germline V gene data show CDR1 as SGHTA and CDR2 as FQGTGA. The germline V and J ends were trimmed by 5 bases and 7 bases, with 20 bases remaining between them. CDR3 sequence (DNA): TGTGCCAGCAGCGACCCCTCGACAGGCGGTGGGACCCAGTACTTC. Its translation: CASSDPSTGGGTQYF.

About this clone itself: Other DNA sequences in this sample translate to the same CDR3. The chain employs TRBV7-9 and TRBJ2-3; D not certain. V lost 0 bases and J 0 bases, leaving 4 bases between the germline ends. CDR3 length equals 14 residues. CDR1 SEHNR and CDR2 FQNEAQ come from the germline V gene (reference sequence). CDR3 protein: CASSLAASTDTQYF. CDR3 DNA sequence: TGTGCCAGCAGCTTAGCGGCTAGCACAGATACGCAGTATTTT.

The chain links TRBV5-1 to TRBJ2-5, with 12 nucleotides matching TRBD1. Germline V gives CDR1 SGHRS, CDR2 YFSETQ. V was clipped by 1 base and J by 4 bases; unmatched bases: 8. The CDR3 length is 17 residues. This chain's CDR3 is CASSLRPGQGAVETQYF. DNA for the CDR3: TGCGCCAGCAGCTTGAGGCCGGGACAGGGGGCCGTAGAGACCCAGTACTTC.

CDR3 amino acids: CASSLYRGGNQPQHF. Written as DNA, the CDR3 is TGTGCCAGCAGCTTGTACCGGGGGGGTAATCAGCCCCAGCATTTT. The J gene is TRBJ1-5, the V gene TRBV5-8; TRBD1 is a possible D gene (5 bases). The CDR3 totals 15 residues. Germline CDR1 SGHTS, CDR2 YDEGEE. V was trimmed by 1 base and J by 4 bases, leaving 12 bases between them.

This clone has a handful of counts. J is TRBJ2-7 and V is TRBV5-4; D possibly corresponds to TRBD1 (6 bases). This CDR3 has 15 residues. CDR1 is SGHNT, CDR2 YYREEE, per germline (reference sequence). Trimming left V 0 bases short and J 0 bases short, with 10 bases between. The CDR3 DNA reads as TGTGCCAGCAGCTTGGGGGGGCGAAACTCCTACGAGCAGTACTTC. Amino acids: CASSLGGRNSYEQYF.

CDR3 bases: TGTGCCAGCAGCTTGCTTCAGGGGGCGCCCCTATCTTCCACTGATACGCAGTATTTT. Translation: CASSLLQGAPLSSTDTQYF. The chain joins TRBV5-6 to TRBJ2-3, with 8 positions matching TRBD1. This CDR3 spans 19 amino acids. Germline CDR1 SGHDT, CDR2 YYEEEE. V trimming: 1 base; J trimming: 6 bases; junction bases outside the gene matches: 19.

The chain carries TRBV5-1 and TRBJ1-4; 9 bases fit TRBD1. V was pared by 0 bases and J by 5 bases, with 2 bases of the junction left unmatched. The CDR3 totals 15 residues. Per germline, CDR1 SGHRS and CDR2 YFSETQ. DNA for the CDR3: TGCGCCAGCAGCTTGGGGGACAGGGAAAATGAAAAACTGTTTTTT. Protein sequence: CASSLGDRENEKLFF.

In its sample, this clone was seen once. CDR3 loop: CASSQDQGSGSWKQYF. CDR3 nucleotides: TGCGCCAGCAGCCAAGATCAAGGTAGCGGGAGTTGGAAGCAGTACTTC. The V gene is TRBV4-1, the J gene TRBJ2-7, with 9 bases fitting TRBD2. This CDR3 comprises 16 residues. The germline gives CDR1 MGHRA, CDR2 YSYEKL. J lost 8 bases, V lost 0 bases, and 11 bases had no gene match.

V and J are TRBV2 and TRBJ2-3, with a weak D call TRBD2 (6 bases). The CDR3 sequence is 13 residues long. Germline V CDR1 and CDR2: SNHLY, FYNNEI. Trimming shortened V by 7 bases and J by 4 bases, and 12 bases separated the two germline ends. This chain's CDR3 is CASTREIADTQYF. DNA for the CDR3: TGTGCCAGCACCCGGGAGATCGCAGATACGCAGTATTTT.

This chain links TRBV6-5 with TRBJ1-2, with 8 bases matching TRBD1. V shed 6 bases, J shed 4 bases, and the junction held 7 bases outside the gene matches. The CDR3 is 14 residues long. Germline lookup yields CDR1 MNHEY and CDR2 SVGAGI. CDR3 loop: CASRQDRGGYGYTF. CDR3 DNA sequence: TGTGCCAGCAGACAAGACAGGGGAGGCTATGGCTACACCTTC.

The chain employs TRBV5-4 and TRBJ2-1; 13 bases map to TRBD2. CDR1 and CDR2 (germline): SGHNT, YYREEE (reference sequence). CDR3 length: 16 amino acids. The J segment lost 5 bases and the V segment lost 4 bases, leaving 6 bases of the junction unmatched. CDR3 DNA: TGTGCCAGCAGCCGAGGGGGACTAGCGGGGCACAATGAGCAGTTCTTC. Residues: CASSRGGLAGHNEQFF.

The V gene is TRBV6-5, the J gene TRBJ2-5, with D perhaps matching TRBD2 (5 bases). Germline values: CDR1 MNHEY, CDR2 SVGAGI. The CDR3 is 13 amino acids. V was clipped by 4 bases and J by 5 bases, with 11 bases between them. CDR3 coding DNA: TGTGCCAGCAGTTCAGGACTTGGGGAGACCCAGTACTTC. Residues: CASSSGLGETQYF.

The CDR3 region has the DNA TGTGCCAGCAGCCCGATAATCCGGGGGGCCAATGAGCAGTTCTTC. Translation: CASSPIIRGANEQFF. The chain employs TRBV9 and TRBJ2-1; D is perhaps TRBD2 (7 bases). The CDR3 is made up of 15 amino acids. The germline CDR1 and CDR2 sequences are SGDLS and YYNGEE. The V gene lost 4 bases and the J gene lost 6 bases, with 17 bases spanning the gap.

Note on this clone: One end of the junction is discordant with germline, which a read error may explain. The V gene is TRBV6-4, the J gene TRBJ2-3; a possible D gene is TRBD2 (5 bases). CDR1 is MRHNA, CDR2 SNTAGT, per germline. This CDR3 spans 12 amino acids. Here the CDR3 DNA reads TGTGCCAGCAGTGACTCCATCACACTAGTAATTTTT. Protein product: CASSDSITLVIF.

The chain recombines TRBV30 with TRBJ2-3; TRBD1 agrees at 7 bases. The germline V gene has CDR1 GTSNPN and CDR2 SVGIG (reference sequence). After removal of 4 bases from V and 0 bases from J, the junction contained 7 bases not matched to a gene. CDR3 length: 15 amino acids. In DNA, the CDR3 is TGTGCCTGGAACCCTACAGGGGTAAGCACAGATACGCAGTATTTT. This codes for CAWNPTGVSTDTQYF.

This rearrangement joins TRBV5-3 to TRBJ2-2; maybe TRBD1 (5 bases). TRBV5-3 is an ORF, with its function uncertain. Trimming removed 2 bases from V and 6 bases from J, with 8 bases in between. There are 13 residues in the CDR3. In DNA form, the CDR3 reads TGTGCCAGAAGCTTTCAGGGTGCCGGGGAGCTGTTTTTT. It specifies CARSFQGAGELFF.

The chain is built from TRBV29-1 and TRBJ2-5; 12 bases fit TRBD2. CDR3 length: 16 amino acids. Germline-derived CDR1 and CDR2 are SQVTM and ANQGSEA. After removal of 4 bases from V and 11 bases from J, the junction contained 17 bases not matched to a gene. Here the CDR3 DNA reads TGCAGCGTTGCCCTCCGTCTAGCGGGAGGGCCGAGGGAGCAGTACTTC. It specifies CSVALRLAGGPREQYF.

This clone was observed a few times. The chain uses TRBV9 and TRBJ1-1, with TRBD1 matching 8 bases. The germline gives CDR1 SGDLS, CDR2 YYNGEE. CDR3 length: 16 amino acids. The trim removed 3 bases at V and 3 bases at J, leaving 10 bases unmatched. CDR3: CASSAKPTGEDTEAFF. The CDR3 coding sequence is TGTGCCAGCAGCGCGAAACCGACAGGGGAGGACACTGAAGCTTTCTTT.

This chain joins TRBV28 and TRBJ1-5, with D hard to call. V lost 6 bases and J 5 bases, leaving 14 bases between the germline ends. The CDR3 spans 14 residues. Germline V gives CDR1 MDHEN, CDR2 SYDVKM. In nucleotides, the CDR3 is TGTGCCAGCAGCACCGAGGTCTGGGATCAGCCCCAGCATTTT. It specifies CASSTEVWDQPQHF.